This T cell receptor (beta chain) was sequenced during a study of cytomegalovirus exposure and HLA in healthy donors. The CDR3 length is 14 residues. The junction had 0 bases not matched to a gene; V was cut back by 0 bases and J by 1 base. The germline CDR1 and CDR2 sequences are SGHRS and YFSETQ. The PCR ran on 60 Vbeta and 13 Jbeta primers. Sequenced by immunoSEQ multiplex PCR; TCRdb stores in-frame clones only, minus some. This sample lists 150,000 or so clones; its ten largest clones have over 1%. In regard to this clone: The antigen is not known. Other DNA sequences within the sample encode an identical CDR3.

Study-wide points: Sequencing likely produced, as an artifact, a cluster of highly shared sequence variants. For most TCR sequences rarity was the rule, although some public TCRs occurred in many donors.

The chain is built from TRBV5-1 and TRBJ1-1; 7 bases are a match to TRBD1. The sequenced material came from PBMCs. This TCR came from a woman aged 60-75 years in good health and CMV-seronegative. The CDR3 spells CASSLGTGNTEAFF. For the CDR3, the DNA is TGCGCCAGCAGCTTGGGGACAGGGAACACTGAAGCTTTCTTT.